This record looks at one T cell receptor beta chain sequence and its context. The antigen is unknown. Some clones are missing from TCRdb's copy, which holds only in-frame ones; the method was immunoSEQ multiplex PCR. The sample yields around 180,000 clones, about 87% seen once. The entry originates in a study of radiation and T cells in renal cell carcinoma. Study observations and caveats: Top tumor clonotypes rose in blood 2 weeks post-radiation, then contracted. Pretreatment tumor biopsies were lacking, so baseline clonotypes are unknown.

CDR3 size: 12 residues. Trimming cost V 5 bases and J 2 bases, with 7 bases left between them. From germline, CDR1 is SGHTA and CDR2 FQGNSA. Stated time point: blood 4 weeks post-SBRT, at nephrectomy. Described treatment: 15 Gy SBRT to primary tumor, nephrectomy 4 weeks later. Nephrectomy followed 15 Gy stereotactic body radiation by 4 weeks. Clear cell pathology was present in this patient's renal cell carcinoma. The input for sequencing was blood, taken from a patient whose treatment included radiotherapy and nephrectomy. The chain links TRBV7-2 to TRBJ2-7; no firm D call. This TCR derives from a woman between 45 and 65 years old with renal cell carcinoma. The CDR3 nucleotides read TGTGCCAGCAGCGTTGAAACCTACGAGCAGTACTTC. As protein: CASSVETYEQYF. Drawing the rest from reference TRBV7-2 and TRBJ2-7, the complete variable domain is GAGVSQSPSNKVTEKGKDVELRCDPISGHTALYWYRQSLGQGLEFLIYFQGNSAPDKSGLPSDRFSAERTGGSVSTLTIQRTQQEDSAVYLCASSVETYEQYFGPGTRLTVT.